These T cell receptor beta chains were read from a single sample in a study of T-cell memory formation after mild COVID-19. TCRdb itself ran the 5' RACE reads through MiXCR, one entry per CDR3 protein. The sample yields 150,000 to 200,000 distinct CDR3 sequences, under 14% seen once. Sequenced material: PBMCs or a T cell subset sorted from them (not recorded which). These receptor sequences come from a man between 18 and 29 years old who had mild COVID-19 (a few samples of this study predate the infection). Cell type and time point are not known. Both conserved end residues are part of each CDR3. A D gene is named only where the DNA matches it firmly. Some rows mark clone size as missing; the rest say once, few, many or name a class of expanded clone.

clone_size,j_call,v_call,d_call,cdr3_nt,cdr3_aa
many,TRBJ1-1,TRBV7-9,NA,TGTGCCAGCAGCTTGTGGGGGAACACTGAAGCTTTCTTT,CASSLWGNTEAFF
few,TRBJ2-7,TRBV4-3,NA,TGCGCCAGCAGCCAAGAACTCGGGGGTACCTACGAGCAGTACTTC,CASSQELGGTYEQYF
NA,TRBJ2-2,TRBV6-2/TRBV6-3,NA,TGTGCCAGCAGTGGAATCTCAACCACCGGGGAGCTGTTTTTT,CASSGISTTGELFF
few,TRBJ1-5,TRBV5-7,NA,TGTGCCAGCAGCTTGGAGGCCGACCGGAATCAGCCCCAGCATTTT,CASSLEADRNQPQHF
NA,TRBJ2-7,TRBV18,NA,TGTGCCAGCTCACTTTCCGGGACCTACGAGCAGTACTTC,CASSLSGTYEQYF
few,TRBJ2-1,TRBV4-3,TRBD2,TGCGCCAGCAGCCAAGGTCTGGGACTAGCGGGGGGGCTGGGCAATGAGCAGTTCTTC,CASSQGLGLAGGLGNEQFF
many,TRBJ1-2,TRBV19,TRBD1,TGTGCCAGTAGTCCGGGACAGAGCTATGGCTACACCTTC,CASSPGQSYGYTF
NA,TRBJ1-1,TRBV12-3/TRBV12-4,NA,TGTGCCAGCAACCTCGGACAGAACACTGAAGCTTTCTTT,CASNLGQNTEAFF
many,TRBJ2-2,TRBV2,TRBD1,TGTGCCAGCAGACCTGAGACAGGGATAAACGGGGAGCTGTTTTTT,CASRPETGINGELFF
NA,TRBJ2-3,TRBV6-6,NA,TGTGCCAGCAGTTACCCCCGACTTAGGGGGGGCACAGATACGCAGTATTTT,CASSYPRLRGGTDTQYF
many,TRBJ2-5,TRBV5-1,NA,TGCGCCAGCAGCTTGGAGGCTCTGGAGACCCAGTACTTC,CASSLEALETQYF
NA,TRBJ2-7,TRBV4-1,TRBD1,TGCGCCAGCAGCCACCCGGACAGGGGGCCCTACGAGCAGTACTTC,CASSHPDRGPYEQYF
NA,TRBJ2-7,TRBV12-3/TRBV12-4,TRBD1,TGTGCCAGCAGTATAAGGACAGGGGGACACGAGCAGTACTTC,CASSIRTGGHEQYF
NA,TRBJ2-5,TRBV7-2,NA,TGTGCCAGCAGTTCCCGGGTCGGGGCCCAGTACTTC,CASSSRVGAQYF
few,TRBJ1-5,TRBV27,NA,TGTGCCAGCAGCCCTACTAGGACATCTAGCAATCAGCCCCAGCATTTT,CASSPTRTSSNQPQHF
few,TRBJ1-5,TRBV20-1,NA,TGCAGTGCTAGGAATCCCCTTAATCAGCCCCAGCATTTT,CSARNPLNQPQHF
once,TRBJ1-2,TRBV20-1,NA,TGCAGTGCTAAAGACAACGGCTACACCTTC,CSAKDNGYTF
NA,TRBJ2-1,TRBV10-3,NA,TGTGCCGCGCTCGAACCGGGGCTTACCAATGAGCAGTTCTTC,CAALEPGLTNEQFF
many,TRBJ2-2,TRBV7-8,NA,TGTGCCAGCAGCTTTCAGGGAGTGTCGGCCGGGGAGCTGTTTTTT,CASSFQGVSAGELFF
few,TRBJ1-6,TRBV20-1,NA,TGCAGTGCTAGGGGGAGTAGGGCGCTTTCACCCCTCCACTTT,CSARGSRALSPLHF
many,TRBJ2-1,TRBV5-1,TRBD2,TGCGCCAGCAACCCAGGCGGGGGGGTCTACAATGAGCAGTTCTTC,CASNPGGGVYNEQFF
few,TRBJ2-4,TRBV12-3/TRBV12-4,NA,TGTGCCAGCAGGGAGGGGGACTTTGGCATTCAGTACTTC,CASREGDFGIQYF
few,TRBJ2-1,TRBV6-5,TRBD2,TGTGCCAGCAGCTCTCCGGGAGGGGGAAACGATGAGCAGTTCTTC,CASSSPGGGNDEQFF
few,TRBJ2-1,TRBV6-2/TRBV6-3,NA,TGTGCCAGCAGTTCCCGACGACATGAGCAGTTCTTC,CASSSRRHEQFF
many,TRBJ2-7,TRBV12-3/TRBV12-4,TRBD2,TGTGCCAGCAGTTCCCCCGGGAGGAGCTCCTACGAGCAGTACTTC,CASSSPGRSSYEQYF
NA,TRBJ2-1,TRBV4-2,NA,TGTGCCAGCAGCCAAGACGAGGACAATGAGCAGTTCTTC,CASSQDEDNEQFF
NA,TRBJ1-2,TRBV7-2,TRBD1,TGTGCCAGCAGCTTAGGAGGACAGGGGAGAGGCTACACCTTC,CASSLGGQGRGYTF
NA,TRBJ1-1,TRBV3-1,NA,TGTGCCAGCAGCCGACTACAGGATACCACTGAAGCTTTCTTT,CASSRLQDTTEAFF
NA,TRBJ1-5,TRBV6-5,NA,TGTGCCAGCAGTTACGCAGGGTATCAGCCCCAGCATTTT,CASSYAGYQPQHF
many,TRBJ2-3,TRBV29-1,NA,TGCAGCGTTGAAAGGCGGGGTGGGGATACGCAGTATTTT,CSVERRGGDTQYF
NA,TRBJ2-3,TRBV6-4,NA,TGTGCCAGCAGTGTGGTACCTCACACAGATACGCAGTATTTT,CASSVVPHTDTQYF
NA,TRBJ2-2,TRBV20-1,TRBD1,TGCAGTGCCCCGGGACAGGGGAACACCGGGGAGCTGTTTTTT,CSAPGQGNTGELFF
NA,TRBJ1-2,TRBV24-1,TRBD1,TGTGCCACCAGTGATTTGCCTGGGACAGGGTTGGTCTATGGCTACACCTTC,CATSDLPGTGLVYGYTF
medium-sized,TRBJ2-1,TRBV20-1,TRBD2,TGCAGTGCCGGACTAGCGGGGGGGCCAAATGAGCAGTTCTTC,CSAGLAGGPNEQFF
few,TRBJ2-5,TRBV7-2,NA,TGTGCCAGCAGCTTTACGGGGTGGGAGACCCAGTACTTC,CASSFTGWETQYF
NA,TRBJ2-7,TRBV6-5,TRBD1,TGTGCCAGCAGGCTATACGGGACAGGAGATTTCGACGAGCAGTACTTC,CASRLYGTGDFDEQYF
NA,TRBJ1-5,TRBV20-1,NA,TGCAGTGCTAGAGAGAGTCTAGATCAGCCCCAGCATTTT,CSARESLDQPQHF
few,TRBJ2-7,TRBV9,NA,TGTGCCAGCAGCGTAGCTCCACAGGGATCCTACGAGCAGTACTTC,CASSVAPQGSYEQYF
NA,TRBJ2-3,TRBV12-3/TRBV12-4,NA,TGTGCCAGCAGTCCCCGCGCCCCAGATACGCAGTATTTT,CASSPRAPDTQYF
few,TRBJ1-5,TRBV4-3,TRBD1,TGCGCCAGCAGCCCTGACAGGGGTGCAAATCAGCCCCAGCATTTT,CASSPDRGANQPQHF
few,TRBJ1-4,TRBV12-3/TRBV12-4,NA,TGTGCCAGCAGTCACCGGGCTCCAAATGAAAAACTGTTTTTT,CASSHRAPNEKLFF
many,TRBJ2-5,TRBV7-9,NA,TGTGCCAGCAGAAAGACAGGACCCCAAGAGACCCAGTACTTC,CASRKTGPQETQYF
NA,TRBJ2-2,TRBV10-3,TRBD2,TGTGCCATCAGTGACGGACTAGCGAACACCGGGGAGCTGTTTTTT,CAISDGLANTGELFF
few,TRBJ2-1,TRBV6-2/TRBV6-3,TRBD2,TGTGCCACCCGACTAGCGGGGGCCGGCTACAATGAGCAGTTCTTC,CATRLAGAGYNEQFF
once,TRBJ2-3,TRBV20-1,NA,TGCAGTGCTACGACACCTCCACCCGCAGATACGCAGTATTTT,CSATTPPPADTQYF